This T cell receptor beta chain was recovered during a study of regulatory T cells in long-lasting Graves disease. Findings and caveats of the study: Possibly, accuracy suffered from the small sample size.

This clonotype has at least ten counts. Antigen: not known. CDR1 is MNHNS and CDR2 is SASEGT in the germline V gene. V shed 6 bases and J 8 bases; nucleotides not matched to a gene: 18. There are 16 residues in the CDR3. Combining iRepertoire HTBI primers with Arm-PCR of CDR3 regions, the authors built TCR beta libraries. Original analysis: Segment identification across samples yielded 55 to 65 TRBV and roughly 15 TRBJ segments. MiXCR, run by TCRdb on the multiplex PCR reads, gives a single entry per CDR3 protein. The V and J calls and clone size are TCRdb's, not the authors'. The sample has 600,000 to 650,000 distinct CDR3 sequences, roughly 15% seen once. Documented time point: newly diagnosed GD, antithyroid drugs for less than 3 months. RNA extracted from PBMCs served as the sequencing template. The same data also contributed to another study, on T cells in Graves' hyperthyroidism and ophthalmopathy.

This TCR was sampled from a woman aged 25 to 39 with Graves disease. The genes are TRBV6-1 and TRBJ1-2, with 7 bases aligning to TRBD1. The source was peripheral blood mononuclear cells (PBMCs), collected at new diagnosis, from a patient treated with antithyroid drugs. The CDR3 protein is CASSISRQGKSGGYTF. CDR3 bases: TGTGCCAGCAGCATAAGTCGACAGGGAAAGTCAGGGGGCTACACCTTC.